This is a list of T cell receptor beta chains from one sample in a study of control samples from healthy donors and cancer patients. Sequencing was performed with immunoSEQ multiplex PCR; in TCRdb, only in-frame clones are kept and a portion is missing. This sample yields 80,000 to 85,000 clones, of which 70% to 90% are seen a single time; 5.7% belongs to the top ten. The specimen sequenced was blood. The receptor source for this set is a woman aged 50 to 60 in good health. The CDR3 runs from the conserved cysteine through the conserved F or W. D genes are given only for firm matches. Clone size is not always given. Where it is, it says once, few, many or a class for expanded clones.

>NA|TRBV7-2|TRBJ1-1|TRBD1
CASSVGGVNTEAFF
TGTGCCAGCAGCGTAGGGGGCGTGAACACTGAAGCTTTCTTT
>NA|TRBV6-6|TRBJ1-4|NA
CASRRPNEKLFF
TGTGCCAGCAGGCGACCAAATGAAAAACTGTTTTTT
>NA|TRBV6-5|TRBJ1-3|NA
CASAARGNTIYF
TGTGCCAGCGCCGCCAGGGGAAACACCATATATTTT
>few|TRBV7-9|TRBJ1-1|NA
CASSLTQNTEAFF
TGTGCCAGCAGCCTGACCCAGAACACTGAAGCTTTCTTT
>NA|TRBV27|TRBJ1-5|NA
CASSTQGSQPQHF
TGTGCCAGCAGTACTCAGGGAAGTCAGCCCCAGCATTTT
>NA|TRBV4-2|TRBJ1-4|TRBD1
CASSQDGTTGAEKLFF
TGTGCCAGCAGCCAAGATGGAACTACAGGGGCCGAAAAACTGTTTTTT
>NA|TRBV5-8|TRBJ1-1|TRBD1
CASRGRGTGVEAFF
TGTGCCAGCAGGGGGAGGGGGACAGGGGTTGAAGCTTTCTTT
>NA|TRBV12-3/TRBV12-4|TRBJ1-1|NA
CASSLEGEAFF
TGTGCCAGCAGTTTAGAGGGTGAAGCTTTCTTT
>NA|TRBV5-6|TRBJ2-7|NA
CASSYDGLPQYF
TGTGCCAGCAGCTACGATGGGCTACCGCAGTACTTC
>NA|TRBV5-4|TRBJ1-5|TRBD1
CASSLQGSGNQPQHF
TGTGCCAGCAGCTTACAGGGGAGCGGCAATCAGCCCCAGCATTTT
>NA|TRBV5-1|TRBJ1-2|NA
CASSRTSTEGYTF
TGCGCCAGCAGCCGAACCAGCACGGAGGGCTACACCTTC
>few|TRBV7-2|TRBJ1-5|NA
CASSFQRGKPQHF
TGTGCCAGCAGCTTTCAACGGGGGAAGCCCCAGCATTTT
>NA|TRBV11-2|TRBJ1-3|NA
CASSLTMYSGNTIYF
TGTGCCAGCAGCCTTACAATGTACTCTGGAAACACCATATATTTT
>NA|TRBV5-4|TRBJ2-7|NA
CASSFGLAWSYEQYF
TGTGCCAGCAGCTTTGGCTTAGCTTGGTCCTACGAGCAGTACTTC
>NA|TRBV5-6|TRBJ2-7|NA
CASSLYEGIYEQYF
TGTGCCAGCAGCTTGTACGAGGGAATCTACGAGCAGTACTTC
>many|TRBV29-1|TRBJ1-5|NA
CSASLGYQPQHF
TGCAGCGCCTCTCTTGGTTATCAGCCCCAGCATTTT
>NA|TRBV7-9|TRBJ1-6|TRBD1
CASSPSQGVTDNSPLHF
TGTGCCAGCAGCCCAAGCCAGGGGGTTACTGATAATTCACCCCTCCACTTT
>NA|TRBV30|TRBJ1-2|TRBD1
CAWSSLGVGQGPNSYGYTF
TGTGCCTGGAGCTCTTTGGGTGTCGGACAGGGGCCTAATTCCTATGGCTACACCTTC
>NA|TRBV11-3|TRBJ2-1|TRBD2
CASSSGLAGDYNEQFF
TGTGCCAGCAGCTCTGGACTAGCGGGAGATTACAATGAGCAGTTCTTC
>NA|TRBV2|TRBJ1-1|TRBD1
CASSNGQGWNTEAFF
TGTGCCAGCAGTAACGGACAGGGCTGGAACACTGAAGCTTTCTTT
>NA|TRBV4-1|TRBJ2-7|TRBD2
CASSLGGGYEQYF
TGCGCCAGCAGCCTCGGGGGGGGATACGAGCAGTACTTC
>NA|TRBV18|TRBJ1-6|NA
CASSLSPFNSPLHF
TGTGCCAGCTCACTCAGTCCTTTTAATTCACCCCTCCACTTT
>NA|TRBV5-1|TRBJ1-1|NA
CASSIQGNTEAFF
TGCGCCAGCAGCATCCAGGGGAACACTGAAGCTTTCTTT
>NA|TRBV11-2|TRBJ1-2|NA
CASSFDSNYGYTF
TGTGCCAGCAGCTTCGACAGTAACTATGGCTACACCTTC
>NA|TRBV27|TRBJ1-1|NA
CATHPRGMNTEAFF
TGTGCCACCCACCCCAGGGGCATGAACACTGAAGCTTTCTTT
>NA|TRBV11-3|TRBJ2-7|TRBD2
CASSLGTSGANEQYF
TGTGCCAGCAGCTTAGGGACTAGCGGGGCCAACGAGCAGTACTTC